This T cell receptor beta chain emerged from a study of CD8 T cells in ankylosing spondylitis. The CDR3 extends over 17 amino acids. CDR1 and CDR2 (germline): KGHDR, SFDVKD. Trimming at V came to 3 bases and at J to 0 bases, leaving 9 bases not matched to a gene. This clonotype was seen a handful of times. Antigen unknown. In TCRdb, the 5' RACE reads were re-called with MiXCR into one record per CDR3 protein. The sample yields approximately 550,000 distinct CDR3 sequences, approximately 11% seen once. Study conclusions and caveats: Blood of patients with ankylosing spondylitis appeared to be characterized by a TCR beta motif of eight or nine highly homologous variants.

The origin of this receptor is a male donor with ankylosing spondylitis. Sample: blood, either unsorted or a sorted T cell fraction (not recorded which). The chain recombines TRBV24-1 with TRBJ1-2; 7 bases fit TRBD1. CDR3 residues: CATSDPGQPGANYGYTF. CDR3 bases: TGTGCCACCAGTGATCCGGGACAGCCGGGAGCTAACTATGGCTACACCTTC.